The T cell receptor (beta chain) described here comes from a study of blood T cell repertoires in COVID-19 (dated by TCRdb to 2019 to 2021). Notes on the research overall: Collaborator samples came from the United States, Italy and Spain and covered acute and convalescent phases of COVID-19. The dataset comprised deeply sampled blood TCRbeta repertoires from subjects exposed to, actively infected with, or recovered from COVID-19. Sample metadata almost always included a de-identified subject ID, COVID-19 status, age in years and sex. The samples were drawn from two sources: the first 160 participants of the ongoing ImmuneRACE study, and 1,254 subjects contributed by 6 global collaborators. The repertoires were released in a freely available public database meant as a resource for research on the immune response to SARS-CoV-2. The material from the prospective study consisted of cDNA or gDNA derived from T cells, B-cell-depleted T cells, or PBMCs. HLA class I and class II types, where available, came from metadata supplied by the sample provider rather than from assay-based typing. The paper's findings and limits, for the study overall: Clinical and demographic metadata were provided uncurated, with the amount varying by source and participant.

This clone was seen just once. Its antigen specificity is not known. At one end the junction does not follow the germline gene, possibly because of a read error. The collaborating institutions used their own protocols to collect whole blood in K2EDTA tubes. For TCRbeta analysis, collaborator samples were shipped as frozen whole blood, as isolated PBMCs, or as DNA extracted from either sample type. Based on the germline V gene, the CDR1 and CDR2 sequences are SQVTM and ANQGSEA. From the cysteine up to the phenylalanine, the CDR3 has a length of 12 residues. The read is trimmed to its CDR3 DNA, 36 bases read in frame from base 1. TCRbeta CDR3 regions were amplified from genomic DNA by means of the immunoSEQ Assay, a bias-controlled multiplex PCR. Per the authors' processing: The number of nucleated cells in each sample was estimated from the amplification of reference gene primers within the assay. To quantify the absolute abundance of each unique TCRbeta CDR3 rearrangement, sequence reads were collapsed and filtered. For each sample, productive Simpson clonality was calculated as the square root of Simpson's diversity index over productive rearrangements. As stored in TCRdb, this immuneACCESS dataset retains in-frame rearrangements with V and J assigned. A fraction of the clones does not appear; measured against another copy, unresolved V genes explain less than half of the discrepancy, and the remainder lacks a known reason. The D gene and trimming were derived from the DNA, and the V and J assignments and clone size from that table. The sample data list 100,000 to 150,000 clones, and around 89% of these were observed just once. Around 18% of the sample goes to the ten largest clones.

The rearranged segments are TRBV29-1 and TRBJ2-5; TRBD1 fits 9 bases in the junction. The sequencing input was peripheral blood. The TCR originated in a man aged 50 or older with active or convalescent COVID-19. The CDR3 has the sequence CSADRGQGTQYF. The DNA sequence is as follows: TGCAGCGCGGACAGGGGACAAGGGACCCAGTACTTC.